This TCR beta chain was sequenced during a study of T cell repertoires in cytomegalovirus infection (dated by TCRdb to the late 2010s). Looking at the study overall: Alongside well-studied HLA-B-restricted epitopes, the peptide stimulations were aimed at recently identified HLA-C-restricted CMV epitopes, whose presentation resists viral immunomodulation. The HLA type of each donor mattered for the analysis, because public TCR beta signatures pointed to carriage of CMV infection along with the matching HLA type. The research as a whole found: In the ex vivo response, HLA-C-restricted CMV-specific TCR beta clonotypes were dominant, and in two of eight donors the single most frequent clonotype came from this HLA-C-restricted group. Carriers of CMV infection plus the relevant HLA type were discriminated by the cumulative frequency of public TCR beta family members in the study cohort and in an independent approximately 350-donor cohort.

Per the germline V gene, SGHVT is the CDR1 and SQSDAQ is the CDR2. The germline ends are 9 bases apart after V is trimmed by 1 base and J by 14 bases. From the cysteine up to the phenylalanine, the CDR3 has a length of 11 residues. The CDR3 DNA has 33 bases and is translated from base 1. Per the publication, the treatment or condition label means: in vitro stimulation with specific CMV peptide epitopes to enrich CMV-specific T cells. The run used an Illumina HiSeq 1500. TCRdb redid the processing of the public reads, applying fastp at Q25 and MiXCR, and retained in-frame beta chains. Rows are combined by CDR3 protein, so each entry shows the most common genes and DNA. This sample holds about 71,000 distinct CDR3 sequences; 20% to 25% were observed only once. The top ten clonotypes cover 55% to 75% of the sample. In regard to this clonotype: The antigen it binds to is not known. No base qualities exist here, and no much larger clone lies one base off it.

The V and J segments used are TRBV7-4 and TRBJ2-1, with no D gene named confidently. The sample in question was CD8+ T cells from cultured PBMCs, obtained from culture after CMV antigen stimulation. The TCR was taken from a human donor in good health (CMV status not recorded). Some clones in this sample may be carry-over from other donors' samples. The CDR3 loop reads CASSLEQAKFF. The DNA sequence is given as TGTGCCAGCAGCTTAGAGCAGGCGAAGTTCTTC.